This entry lists 8 T cell receptor beta chains sequenced from one sample in a study of graft-versus-host responses after intestinal transplantation. Generated by immunoSEQ multiplex PCR, the TCRdb table keeps only in-frame clones and is missing some. In the table there are approximately 24,000 clones, approximately 83% of which are singletons. Sequencing used PBMCs, obtained 450 to 480 days after intestinal transplant. The receptors were gathered from a human patient who received an intestinal transplant, so some T cells may come from the graft donor.

Of note for this clone: This CDR3 is also generated by other DNA sequences in the sample. The chain uses TRBV11-2 and TRBJ2-2; D is uncertain. V was pared by 5 bases and J by 6 bases, with 16 bases between. CDR1 and CDR2 (germline): SGHAT, FQNNGV. This CDR3 is built from 15 residues. The CDR3 is CASSQVGGGPGELFF. In nucleotides, the CDR3 is TGTGCCAGCAGCCAAGTAGGTGGTGGCCCCGGGGAGCTGTTTTTT.

This chain uses TRBV5-4 with TRBJ2-1; 8 bases align to TRBD1. With 5 bases clipped from V and 7 bases from J, the junction kept 14 bases outside the gene matches. CDR3 length: 16 amino acids. Germline CDR1 SGHNT, CDR2 YYREEE (reference sequence). In DNA form, the CDR3 reads TGTGCCAGCAGTACTAGGACAGGGAAGCTCGGGAATGAGCAGTTCTTC. This codes for CASSTRTGKLGNEQFF.

This clone has a handful of counts. The V gene is TRBV6-5, the J gene TRBJ1-1; D unclear. The germline V gene encodes CDR1 MNHEY and CDR2 SVGAGI. The germline V and J ends were trimmed by 0 bases and 11 bases, with 19 bases remaining between them. There are 15 residues in the CDR3. CDR3 coding DNA: TGTGCCAGCAGTTACTCGACAAAGGGAGGGTTTAGGGCTTTCTTT. As protein: CASSYSTKGGFRAFF.

This clone was counted only a few times. The chain employs TRBV6-5 and TRBJ1-3; D not resolved. Germline V gives CDR1 MNHEY, CDR2 SVGAGI. Trimming left V 5 bases short and J 0 bases short, with 11 bases between. The CDR3 sequence is 15 residues long. The CDR3 loop is CASSRFPDSGNTIYF. The CDR3 DNA reads TGTGCCAGCAGTCGCTTCCCGGACTCTGGAAACACCATATATTTT.

The CDR3 here is CASSIGAGGEQYF. CDR3 nucleotides: TGTGCCAGTAGTATCGGGGCAGGGGGAGAGCAGTACTTC. The rearrangement uses TRBV19 and TRBJ2-7; 7 bases are shared with TRBD1. Trimming cost V 3 bases and J 7 bases; bases outside gene matches: 6. The germline gives CDR1 LNHDA, CDR2 SQIVND (reference sequence). CDR3 size: 13 residues.

This rearrangement joins TRBV15 to TRBJ2-3; 8 bases align to TRBD2. The ends lost 1 base at V and 5 bases at J; junction bases unmatched: 2. This CDR3 contains 14 residues. Germline V CDR1 and CDR2: LNHNV, YYDKDF (reference sequence). This CDR3 reads CATSRVGRGDTQYF. The CDR3 DNA follows: TGTGCCACCAGCAGAGTCGGGAGGGGAGATACGCAGTATTTT. Together with reference TRBV15 and TRBJ2-3, the CDR3 gives the full variable domain: DAMVIQNPRYQVTQFGKPVTLSCSQTLNHNVMYWYQQKSSQAPKLLFHYYDKDFNNEADTPDNFQSRRPNTSFCFLDIRSPGLGDTAMYLCATSRVGRGDTQYFGPGTRLTVL.

This chain links TRBV6-5 with TRBJ2-5; tentatively, D is TRBD1 (6 bases). Trimming shortened V by 6 bases and J by 0 bases, and 8 bases separated the two germline ends. The CDR3 has 13 residues. Germline CDR1 is MNHEY and CDR2 is SVGAGI. The CDR3 DNA is TGTGCCAGCAGCCGGGACAACCAAGAGACCCAGTACTTC. This encodes CASSRDNQETQYF.

The rearrangement joins TRBV9 to TRBJ2-5; tentatively, D is TRBD1 (5 bases). Trimming removed 4 bases at V and 5 bases at J, with 15 bases between. The CDR3 spans 14 residues. Germline CDR1 SGDLS, CDR2 YYNGEE. The CDR3 loop reads CASSQGPGLETQYF. The CDR3 nucleotides are TGTGCCAGCAGCCAAGGGCCAGGGCTGGAGACCCAGTACTTC.